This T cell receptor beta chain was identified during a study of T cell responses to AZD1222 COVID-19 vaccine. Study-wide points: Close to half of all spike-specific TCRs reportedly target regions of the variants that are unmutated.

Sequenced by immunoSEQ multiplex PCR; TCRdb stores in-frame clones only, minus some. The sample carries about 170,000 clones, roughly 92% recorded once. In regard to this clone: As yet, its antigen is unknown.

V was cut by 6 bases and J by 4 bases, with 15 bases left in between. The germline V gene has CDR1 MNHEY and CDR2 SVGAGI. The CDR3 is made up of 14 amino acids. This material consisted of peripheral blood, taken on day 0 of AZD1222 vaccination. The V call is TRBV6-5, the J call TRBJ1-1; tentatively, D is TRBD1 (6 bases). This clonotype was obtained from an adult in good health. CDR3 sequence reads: CASSRGQGGTEAFF. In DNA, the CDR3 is TGTGCCAGCAGCCGAGGACAAGGGGGCACTGAAGCTTTCTTT.